This TCR beta chain originates from a study of CD8 T cells in ankylosing spondylitis. V lost 2 bases and J 3 bases, leaving 10 bases between the germline ends. Per germline, CDR1 SQVTM and CDR2 ANQGSEA. This CDR3 region has 13 residues. TCRdb re-called the 5' RACE reads with MiXCR, one entry per CDR3 protein. The sample includes roughly 86,000 distinct CDR3 sequences, around 9.4% of them seen just once. Study-level points and caveats: Some of these motif variants have turned up before, in reports on reactive arthritis synovial fluid and blood.

Points on this clonotype: No antigen is known for it.

The clonotype was recovered from a male donor with ankylosing spondylitis or in good health (not recorded which). The chain recombines TRBV29-1 with TRBJ1-2; D gene unclear. Sequencing was done on a sample of blood, either unsorted or a sorted T cell fraction (not recorded which). The CDR3 here is CSVELHLHYGYTF. For the CDR3, the DNA is TGCAGCGTTGAACTTCACCTCCACTATGGCTACACCTTC. Full variable domain (outside the CDR3, taken from reference TRBV29-1 and TRBJ1-2): SAVISQKPSRDICQRGTSLTIQCQVDSQVTMMFWYRQQPGQSLTLIATANQGSEATYESGFVIDKFPISRPNLTFSTLTVSNMSPEDSSIYLCSVELHLHYGYTFGSGTRLTVV.